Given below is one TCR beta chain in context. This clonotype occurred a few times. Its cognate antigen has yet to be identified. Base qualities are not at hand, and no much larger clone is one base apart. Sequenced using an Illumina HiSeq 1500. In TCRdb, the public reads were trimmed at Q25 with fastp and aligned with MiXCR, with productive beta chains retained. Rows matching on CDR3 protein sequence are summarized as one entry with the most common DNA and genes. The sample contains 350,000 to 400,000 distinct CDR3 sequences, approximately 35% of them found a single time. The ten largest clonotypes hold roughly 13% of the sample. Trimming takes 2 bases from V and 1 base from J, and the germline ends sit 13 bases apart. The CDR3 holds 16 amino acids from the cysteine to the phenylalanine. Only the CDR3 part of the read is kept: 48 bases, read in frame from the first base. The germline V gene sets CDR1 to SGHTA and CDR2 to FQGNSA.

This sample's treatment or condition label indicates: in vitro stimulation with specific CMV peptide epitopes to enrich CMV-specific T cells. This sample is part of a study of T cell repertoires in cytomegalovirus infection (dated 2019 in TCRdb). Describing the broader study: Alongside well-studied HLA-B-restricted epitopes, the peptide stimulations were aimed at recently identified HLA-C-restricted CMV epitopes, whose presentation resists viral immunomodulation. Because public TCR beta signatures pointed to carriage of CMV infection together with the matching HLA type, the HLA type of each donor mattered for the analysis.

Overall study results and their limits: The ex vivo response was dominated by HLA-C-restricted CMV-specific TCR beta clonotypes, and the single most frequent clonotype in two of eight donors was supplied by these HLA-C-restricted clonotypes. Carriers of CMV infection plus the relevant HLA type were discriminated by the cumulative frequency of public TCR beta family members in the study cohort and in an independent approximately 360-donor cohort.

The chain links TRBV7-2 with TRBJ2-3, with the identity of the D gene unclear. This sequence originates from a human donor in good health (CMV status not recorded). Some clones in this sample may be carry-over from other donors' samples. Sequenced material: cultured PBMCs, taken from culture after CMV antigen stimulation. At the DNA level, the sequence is TGTGCCAGCAGCTTAAAGAGCCTACAAGGCACAGATACGCAGTATTTT. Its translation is CASSLKSLQGTDTQYF.